This entry lists 28 T cell receptor beta chains sequenced from one sample in a study of blood T cell repertoires in COVID-19. Clones were sequenced by immunoSEQ multiplex PCR, and TCRdb holds only the in-frame ones, with some missing. The data hold 650,000 to 800,000 clones, with approximately 90% observed a single time. Sequencing was done on a sample of peripheral blood. These receptors came from a woman under 30 with acute or convalescent COVID-19.

This clone was counted between two and nine times. This chain links TRBV27 with TRBJ1-5; 8 positions agree with TRBD1. The CDR3 is 16 residues long. The germline CDR1 and CDR2 sequences are MNHEY and SMNVEV (reference sequence). V shed 4 bases, J shed 2 bases, and the junction held 7 bases outside the gene matches. CDR3 DNA: TGTGCCAGCAGTTCCCTGGACAGGGCGGGCAATCAGCCCCAGCATTTT. It translates to CASSSLDRAGNQPQHF.

This rearrangement joins TRBV5-4 to TRBJ2-3; D is undetermined. The CDR3 has 14 residues. V lost 5 bases and J 0 bases, leaving 10 bases between the germline ends. Germline CDR1 reads SGHNT; CDR2 reads YYREEE (reference sequence). CDR3 amino acids: CASRRMFSTDTQYF. The CDR3 nucleotides are TGTGCCAGCAGGAGGATGTTTAGCACAGATACGCAGTATTTT.

This CDR3 is CASRIPGQPQHF. In DNA, the CDR3 is TGTGCCAGCAGAATCCCGGGTCAGCCCCAGCATTTT. V gene TRBV28 combines with J gene TRBJ1-5; D ambiguous. CDR1 is MDHEN and CDR2 is SYDVKM in the germline V gene. The CDR3 extends over 12 amino acids. V gave up 6 bases and J gave up 6 bases, with 9 bases separating them.

The V and J genes are TRBV27 and TRBJ2-7; 7 bases align to TRBD1. Germline values: CDR1 MNHEY, CDR2 SMNVEV (reference sequence). The CDR3 totals 13 residues. V was clipped by 5 bases and J by 4 bases; unmatched bases: 5. The CDR3 here is CASSPGTDYEQYF. The CDR3 DNA reads as TGTGCCAGCAGTCCGGGGACAGATTACGAGCAGTACTTC.

The chain links TRBV5-1 to TRBJ2-7, with D tentatively TRBD2 (5 bases). The CDR3 consists of 14 residues. The V gene's germline CDR1 is SGHRS and CDR2 YFSETQ. Trimming cost V 0 bases and J 2 bases, with 9 bases left between them. The CDR3 sequence: CASSLEVGTYEQYF. CDR3 nucleotide sequence: TGCGCCAGCAGCTTGGAGGTCGGGACCTACGAGCAGTACTTC.

The chain joins TRBV4-1 to TRBJ1-6, with TRBD1 identical over 9 bases. With 0 bases clipped from V and 7 bases from J, the junction kept 1 base outside the gene matches. In germline, CDR1 is MGHRA, CDR2 YSYEKL. There are 15 residues in the CDR3. The CDR3 DNA follows: TGCGCCAGCAGCCAAGAGGACAGGGGAAATTCACCCCTCCACTTT. This sequence encodes CASSQEDRGNSPLHF.

A single count supports this clone. The chain has TRBV30 and TRBJ1-2; D might be TRBD1 (5 bases). This CDR3 spans 15 amino acids. Germline CDR1 and CDR2: GTSNPN and SVGIG (reference sequence). The V end lost 3 bases, the J end lost 2 bases, and 16 bases lay between the germline ends. Written as DNA, the CDR3 is TGTGCCTGGAGCGGCTTAAAGGGGATGAACTATGGCTACACCTTC. This codes for CAWSGLKGMNYGYTF.

This clone was recorded once. This chain uses TRBV11-2 with TRBJ2-5; 7 nucleotides agree with TRBD2. V lost 3 bases and J lost 3; bases outside the gene matches: 7. The germline gives CDR1 SGHAT, CDR2 FQNNGV. The CDR3 runs 15 residues. CDR3 region: CASSLVGGGKETQYF. The CDR3 bases are TGTGCCAGCAGCTTGGTGGGGGGAGGGAAAGAGACCCAGTACTTC. Complete variable domain (other parts from reference TRBV11-2 and TRBJ2-5): EAGVAQSPRYKIIEKRQSVAFWCNPISGHATLYWYQQILGQGPKLLIQFQNNGVVDDSQLPKDRFSAERLKGVDSTLKIQPAKLEDSAVYLCASSLVGGGKETQYFGPGTRLLVL.

The chain couples TRBV21-1 to TRBJ2-7; the table's D call of TRBD2 was not tested on the DNA. TRBV21-1 is noted as a pseudogene. The CDR3 covers 14 residues. The CDR3 DNA sequence: TGTGCCAGCAGCAAAAAGCCTGGCGGGTACGAGCAGTACTTC. It yields the protein CASSKKPGGYEQYF.

The chain carries TRBV7-3 and TRBJ2-7, with TRBD1 as a possible D gene (5 bases). The germline gives CDR1 SGHTA, CDR2 FQGTGA. Trimming shortened V by 2 bases and J by 0 bases, and 11 bases separated the two germline ends. The CDR3 loop spans 15 amino acids. DNA of the CDR3: TGTGCCAGCAGCTTACTGGGGCCGCTCTCCTACGAGCAGTACTTC. Translation gives CASSLLGPLSYEQYF.

V is TRBV30 and J is TRBJ1-1; D is unresolved. Between the trimmed V and J ends, which lost 1 base and 4 bases, there was a span of 7 bases. Germline V gene sequence: CDR1 GTSNPN, CDR2 SVGIG (reference sequence). This CDR3 is 12 amino acids long. This CDR3 is CAWSASLTEAFF. As DNA, the CDR3 is TGTGCCTGGAGTGCGAGCCTCACTGAAGCTTTCTTT.

The chain employs TRBV7-2 and TRBJ1-4, with TRBD1 matching 8 bases. Germline CDR1 is SGHTA and CDR2 is FQGNSA. This CDR3 has 18 residues. Unmatched junction bases numbered 13, after V lost 4 bases and J lost 3 bases. The CDR3 DNA is TGTGCCAGCAGCTCCTCGGGCAGGGGGCTTTTGGCTAATGAAAAACTGTTTTTT. Its translation is CASSSSGRGLLANEKLFF.

The chain carries TRBV4-1 and TRBJ1-1; TRBD1 is a possible D gene (5 bases). Trimming removed 0 bases at V and 0 bases at J, with 8 bases between. CDR1 and CDR2 (germline): MGHRA, YSYEKL. The length of the CDR3 is 15 residues. The CDR3 region is CASSQEETVNTEAFF. DNA of the CDR3: TGCGCCAGCAGCCAAGAAGAGACAGTGAACACTGAAGCTTTCTTT.

CDR3 in DNA: TGTGCCAGCAGTTCGCCCGGACAGGGTCAGAACTATGGCTACACCTTC. Translating it yields CASSSPGQGQNYGYTF. The chain joins TRBV28 to TRBJ1-2, with 8 bases lining up with TRBD1. Germline V CDR1 and CDR2: MDHEN, SYDVKM. The CDR3 totals 16 residues. V lost 4 bases to trimming and J lost 2 bases; unmatched junction nucleotides: 9.

The rearrangement joins TRBV28 to TRBJ1-2; possible D gene TRBD1, 5 bases. The V and J ends lost 6 bases and 0 bases respectively, with 20 bases between them. Looked up from germline, CDR1 is MDHEN and CDR2 is SYDVKM. CDR3 length: 17 residues. The CDR3 spells CASRKDGHLVSNYGYTF. In DNA form, the CDR3 reads TGTGCCAGCAGGAAAGACGGACACTTAGTCTCTAACTATGGCTACACCTTC.

The chain is built from TRBV12-3 or TRBV12-4 and TRBJ2-7, with unresolved D. V was pared by 1 base and J by 4 bases, with 5 bases between. CDR3 length equals 12 residues. CDR3 residues: CASSLVEYEQYF. Written as DNA, the CDR3 is TGTGCCAGCAGTTTAGTTGAGTACGAGCAGTACTTC.

The V gene is TRBV10-3, the J gene TRBJ1-3; D remains ambiguous. The CDR3 runs 14 residues. The V and J ends lost 10 bases and 0 bases respectively, with 13 bases between them. In germline, CDR1 is ENHRY, CDR2 SYGVKD. CDR3 bases: TGTGCCACAACCCAGAAAAGCTCTGGAAACACCATATATTTT. Translation: CATTQKSSGNTIYF.

The chain has TRBV7-2 and TRBJ2-2; 8 bases fit TRBD1. Germline V gene lookup returns CDR1 SGHTA and CDR2 FQGNSA. V was pared by 1 base and J by 3 bases, with 4 bases of the junction left unmatched. This CDR3 is built from 16 residues. CDR3 nucleotide sequence: TGTGCCAGCAGCTTAGAGACAGGGGTTGACACCGGGGAGCTGTTTTTT. Protein sequence: CASSLETGVDTGELFF.

The J gene is TRBJ1-2, the V gene TRBV7-8, with unresolved D. V lost 4 bases and J lost 9, with 9 bases in between. The CDR3 sequence is 11 residues long. CDR1 is SGHVS and CDR2 is FQNEAQ in the germline V gene. As DNA, the CDR3 is TGTGCCAGCAGCTCAGATACCAGCTACACCTTC. Translation gives CASSSDTSYTF.

The chain combines TRBV6-5 with TRBJ2-7; TRBD1 matches at 9 bases. This CDR3 contains 15 residues. Germline lookup yields CDR1 MNHEY and CDR2 SVGAGI. V lost 7 bases to trimming and J lost 4 bases; unmatched junction nucleotides: 11. As DNA, the CDR3 is TGTGCCAGCACTAGTATCAAAGGACAGGGGTACGAGCAGTACTTC. Protein product: CASTSIKGQGYEQYF.

J is TRBJ1-5 and V is TRBV19; TRBD1 aligns across 9 bases. This CDR3 comprises 13 residues. J was trimmed by 4 bases and V by 10 bases; bases with no gene match: 5. The germline V gene has CDR1 LNHDA and CDR2 SQIVND (reference sequence). The CDR3 loop reads CATAGTGNQPQHF. CDR3 in DNA: TGTGCCACTGCCGGGACAGGGAATCAGCCCCAGCATTTT.

Of note for this clone: The same CDR3 also results from other DNA sequences found in this sample. The J gene is TRBJ2-2, the V gene TRBV27, with D perhaps matching TRBD2 (6 bases). Germline CDR1 MNHEY, CDR2 SMNVEV (reference sequence). This CDR3 is built from 14 residues. The germline V and J ends were trimmed by 2 bases and 2 bases, with 6 bases remaining between them. CDR3 loop: CASSLGLNTGELFF. The CDR3 DNA is TGTGCCAGCAGTTTAGGACTAAACACCGGGGAGCTGTTTTTT.

V usage is TRBV30 and J usage is TRBJ2-2; unclear D gene. The germline V gene encodes CDR1 GTSNPN and CDR2 SVGIG (reference sequence). V was shortened by 3 bases and J by 8 bases, with 19 bases between the two germline ends. The CDR3 totals 15 residues. CDR3 sequence reads: CAWSALGGEEGELFF. For the CDR3, the DNA is TGTGCCTGGAGCGCCCTTGGCGGTGAAGAGGGGGAGCTGTTTTTT.

The chain carries TRBV4-2 and TRBJ1-1, with 7 nucleotides matching TRBD1. The CDR3 is 18 residues long. J gave up 3 bases and V 0 bases, and 13 bases lay outside the gene matches. CDR1 LGHNA and CDR2 YNFKEQ come from the germline V gene. This CDR3 reads CASSQDMGKIDRDTEAFF. The CDR3 coding sequence is TGTGCCAGCAGCCAAGATATGGGAAAAATAGACAGGGACACTGAAGCTTTCTTT.

This chain links TRBV7-9 with TRBJ2-1; TRBD2 agrees at 8 bases. Losses at the gene ends were 0 bases for V and 0 bases for J; bases not matched to a gene: 10. The germline gives CDR1 SEHNR, CDR2 FQNEAQ (reference sequence). CDR3 length: 19 residues. The CDR3 reads CASSLAGASGRSSYNEQFF. CDR3 coding DNA: TGTGCCAGCAGCTTAGCTGGCGCTAGCGGGCGTAGCTCCTACAATGAGCAGTTCTTC. The variable domain in full, with the rest retrieved from reference TRBV7-9 and TRBJ2-1, is DTGVSQNPRHKITKRGQNVTFRCDPISEHNRLYWYRQTLGQGPEFLTYFQNEAQLEKSRLLSDRFSAERPKGSFSTLEIQRTEQGDSAMYLCASSLAGASGRSSYNEQFFGPGTRLTVL.

V is TRBV5-1 and J is TRBJ1-2, with D possibly matching TRBD1 (6 bases). Trimming cost V 3 bases and J 6 bases, with 21 bases left between them. Germline V lookup: CDR1 SGHRS, CDR2 YFSETQ. The CDR3 is made up of 16 amino acids. CDR3 coding DNA: TGCGCCAGCAGCTCCGACTCGGAGGATTACAGGGATGGCTACACCTTC. Encoded protein: CASSSDSEDYRDGYTF.

The J gene is TRBJ1-5, the V gene TRBV2; TRBD1 might be the D (5 bases). This CDR3 has 16 residues. Germline V gene sequence: CDR1 SNHLY, CDR2 FYNNEI. Trimming took 6 bases from V and 0 from J, leaving 15 bases between them. In DNA, the CDR3 is TGTGCCAGCAGGCCCATACAGGAGATTAGCAATCAGCCCCAGCATTTT. Translated, it gives CASRPIQEISNQPQHF.

CDR3 in amino acids: CASLRRGANEQFF. DNA for the CDR3: TGTGCCAGCCTTCGACGGGGGGCAAATGAGCAGTTCTTC. This chain joins TRBV13 and TRBJ2-1; perhaps TRBD2 as D (7 bases). CDR1 PRHDT and CDR2 FYEKMQ come from the germline V gene (reference sequence). V shed 8 bases and J shed 7 bases, with 15 bases lying between them. The length of the CDR3 is 13 residues.